One sample yielded the 9 T cell receptor beta chains listed below, sequenced in a study of cytotoxic CD8 clonotypes in ibrutinib-treated CLL. Sequencing used immunoSEQ multiplex PCR; TCRdb keeps in-frame clones, though not all of them. The sample consists of 270,000 or so clones, roughly four fifths of them appearing once. The sample consisted of PBMCs, taken at disease progression, from a patient treated with ibrutinib. Source of these receptors: a human donor with chronic lymphocytic leukemia.

This clone was seen a single time. This sequence joins TRBV28 and TRBJ2-7, with 8 bases lining up with TRBD2. Germline V gene lookup returns CDR1 MDHEN and CDR2 SYDVKM. J lost 3 bases, V lost 6 bases, and 7 bases had no gene match. The CDR3 runs 14 residues. In DNA, the CDR3 is TGTGCCAGCAGCCAGACTAGCGTCGGCTACGAGCAGTACTTC. Encoded protein: CASSQTSVGYEQYF.

This clone occurred a few times. The chain combines TRBV29-1 with TRBJ2-7; the match to TRBD2 covers 7 bases. Per germline, CDR1 SQVTM and CDR2 ANQGSEA. Unmatched junction bases numbered 8, after V lost 4 bases and J lost 5 bases. CDR3 length: 13 residues. CDR3 sequence: CSVARTRTHEQYF. In DNA, the CDR3 is TGCAGCGTTGCCCGGACTAGGACCCACGAGCAGTACTTC.

This chain connects TRBV28 to TRBJ2-2, with D possibly being TRBD1 or TRBD2 (7 bases each). Trimming left V 7 bases short and J 6 bases short, with 18 bases between. This CDR3 is built from 15 residues. CDR1 is MDHEN and CDR2 is SYDVKM in the germline V gene. CDR3 region: CASTQLQGRAGELFF. The DNA of the CDR3 is TGTGCCAGCACCCAACTACAGGGGAGGGCCGGGGAGCTGTTTTTT. Combining the CDR3 with reference TRBV28 and TRBJ2-2 gives the whole variable domain DVKVTQSSRYLVKRTGEKVFLECVQDMDHENMFWYRQDPGLGLRLIYFSYDVKMKEKGDIPEGYSVSREKKERFSLILESASTNQTSMYLCASTQLQGRAGELFFGEGSRLTVL.

V usage is TRBV7-2 and J usage is TRBJ2-5; D is uncertain. Germline loops: CDR1 SGHTA, CDR2 FQGNSA. The CDR3 runs 11 residues. With 7 bases removed from V and 5 bases from J, the gap between germline ends came to 8 bases. The CDR3: CASIEEETQYF. The CDR3 DNA reads as TGTGCCAGCATAGAGGAGGAGACCCAGTACTTC.

V gene TRBV2 combines with J gene TRBJ1-3; 7 nucleotides line up with TRBD1. V shed 4 bases, J shed 0 bases, and the junction held 18 bases outside the gene matches. The germline V gene has CDR1 SNHLY and CDR2 FYNNEI. CDR3 length: 20 residues. CDR3 DNA: TGTGCCAGCAGTGTTAGGACAGGATCCTCTTTGGGGGTCTCTGGAAACACCATATATTTT. Protein: CASSVRTGSSLGVSGNTIYF.

The chain joins TRBV9 to TRBJ1-6; D unclear. The CDR3 is made up of 12 amino acids. Per germline, CDR1 SGDLS and CDR2 YYNGEE. V was pared by 0 bases and J by 10 bases, with 5 bases between. CDR3 protein: CASSVETSPLHF. The CDR3 coding sequence is TGTGCCAGCAGCGTAGAAACGTCACCCCTCCACTTT.

J is TRBJ2-7 and V is TRBV6-5, with 8 bases identical to TRBD2. CDR1 is MNHEY, CDR2 SVGAGI, per germline. Losses at the gene ends were 6 bases for V and 1 base for J; bases not matched to a gene: 8. This CDR3 spans 15 amino acids. The CDR3 is CASRPSGSMSYEQYF. In DNA form, the CDR3 reads TGTGCCAGCAGGCCCAGCGGGAGTATGTCCTACGAGCAGTACTTC.

The rearrangement joins TRBV5-1 to TRBJ2-1; 12 bases match TRBD2. CDR3 length: 15 residues. Unmatched junction bases numbered 8, after V lost 5 bases and J lost 8 bases. Germline lookup yields CDR1 SGHRS and CDR2 YFSETQ. CDR3 in DNA: TGCGCCAGCAGGTTACTAGCGGGAGGCCCTGATGAGCAGTTCTTC. Its translation: CASRLLAGGPDEQFF.

V usage is TRBV6-6 and J usage is TRBJ2-7, with 7 nucleotides matching TRBD2. The CDR3 length is 13 residues. Germline lookup yields CDR1 MNHNY and CDR2 SVGAGI (reference sequence). Trimming removed 7 bases from V and 3 bases from J; junction bases left unmatched: 6. CDR3 sequence reads: CASTRGLGYEQYF. CDR3 in DNA: TGTGCCAGCACCCGCGGACTAGGCTACGAGCAGTACTTC.